This T cell receptor (beta chain) was sequenced for a study of T cells in Graves' hyperthyroidism and ophthalmopathy. About this clonotype itself: This may arise from a read error, as a much more abundant clone is one base away.

The CDR3 has 14 residues. The V gene's germline CDR1 is SGHDN and CDR2 FVKESK. TCR beta CDR3 regions were amplified from RNA transcripts. Primed by the HTBI set, a first-round RT-PCR was run on the TCR CDR3. TCRdb re-analysed the multiplex PCR reads in MiXCR, keeping a single row per CDR3 protein. The sample contains a few hundred thousand distinct CDR3 sequences, approximately 15% of which appear only once. The sample comprised blood. This clonotype was sampled from a woman aged 25-40 years with Graves' hyperthyroidism. The chain links TRBV14 to TRBJ2-1; 9 nucleotides align to TRBD2. CDR3 protein: CASSLAGGGNGQFF. The CDR3 region has the DNA TGTGCCAGCAGCCTCGCGGGGGGGGGCAATGGGCAGTTCTTC.